The 29 T cell receptor beta chains listed next were all sequenced from one sample in a study of cytomegalovirus exposure and HLA in healthy donors (dated by TCRdb to about 2017). Preparation of the library involved the immunoSEQ multiplex PCR assay. For the multiplex PCR, a mixture combining 60 forward primers for TCR Vbeta segments and 13 reverse primers for TCR Jbeta segments was used. TCRdb provides this immuneACCESS table in a form limited to in-frame rearrangements. Some clones are lacking; in checked studies, under half of them reflect an unresolved V gene, and why the rest are absent is not known. The sample yields about 120,000 clones; about 83% were counted once. The ten largest clones capture around 2.7% of the sample. Material: PBMCs. These receptors all come from a middle-aged woman in good health and CMV-seropositive.

The genes are TRBV4-3 and TRBJ2-1, with D unresolved. CDR3 size: 13 residues. Germline values: CDR1 LGHNA, CDR2 YSLEER. With 0 bases removed from V and 12 bases from J, the gap between germline ends came to 12 bases. The CDR3: CASSQDGTPGQFF. The CDR3 DNA is TGCGCCAGCAGCCAAGATGGAACTCCAGGGCAGTTCTTC.

The V call is TRBV14, the J call TRBJ2-2, with TRBD1 matching over 9 bases. The germline V gene has CDR1 SGHDN and CDR2 FVKESK. V gave up 4 bases and J gave up 6 bases; unmatched junction bases: 12. The CDR3 consists of 17 residues. CDR3 in DNA: TGTGCCAGCAGCCTATCAAACAGGGGGCGGTTCGCCGGGGAGCTGTTTTTT. Translating it yields CASSLSNRGRFAGELFF.

The rearrangement links TRBV9 to TRBJ1-2; weak D call: TRBD1 (5 bases). The CDR3 sequence is 15 residues long. V lost 0 bases and J 2 bases, leaving 11 bases between the germline ends. Per germline, CDR1 SGDLS and CDR2 YYNGEE. The CDR3 sequence: CASSVGWGGNYGYTF. The CDR3 DNA reads as TGTGCCAGCAGCGTAGGATGGGGGGGAAACTATGGCTACACCTTC. Full variable domain (remainder filled in from reference TRBV9 and TRBJ1-2): DSGVTQTPKHLITATGQRVTLRCSPRSGDLSVYWYQQSLDQGLQFLIQYYNGEERAKGNILERFSAQQFPDLHSELNLSSLELGDSALYFCASSVGWGGNYGYTFGSGTRLTVV.

This clone has a handful of counts. This chain joins TRBV6-5 and TRBJ2-5; D might be TRBD2 (7 bases). This CDR3 has 15 residues. Germline V gives CDR1 MNHEY, CDR2 SVGAGI. The V end was cut by 3 bases, the J end by 1 base, with 12 bases between. The chain's CDR3 is CASSYYAGAQETQYF. For the CDR3, the DNA is TGTGCCAGCAGTTATTATGCGGGGGCCCAAGAGACCCAGTACTTC.

The chain links TRBV5-6 to TRBJ2-3, with a tentative D call TRBD1 (5 bases). Germline V gives CDR1 SGHDT, CDR2 YYEEEE. With 5 bases removed from V and 6 bases from J, the gap between germline ends came to 13 bases. The CDR3 extends over 13 amino acids. The CDR3: CASSHQGRDTQYF. In DNA form, the CDR3 reads TGTGCCAGCAGTCACCAGGGAAGGGATACGCAGTATTTT.

The V and J genes are TRBV6-5 and TRBJ1-3, with unresolved D. CDR1 MNHEY and CDR2 SVGAGI come from the germline V gene. The CDR3 contains 14 residues. V was trimmed by 5 bases and J by 0 bases, leaving 8 bases between them. This CDR3 reads CASSRYGSGNTIYF. DNA of the CDR3: TGTGCCAGCAGTCGATACGGCTCTGGAAACACCATATATTTT.

The chain has TRBV2 and TRBJ2-2; 12 nucleotides line up with TRBD2. Germline V gene sequence: CDR1 SNHLY, CDR2 FYNNEI. The CDR3 covers 15 residues. With V trimmed by 6 bases and J by 4 bases, 3 bases remained unmatched. The CDR3 DNA follows: TGTGCCAGCAGCCTGACTAGCGGGGGCACCGGGGAGCTGTTTTTT. It codes for CASSLTSGGTGELFF. The full variable domain, in which reference TRBV2 and TRBJ2-2 provide the parts outside the CDR3, is EPEVTQTPSHQVTQMGQEVILRCVPISNHLYFYWYRQILGQKVEFLVSFYNNEISEKSEIFDDQFSVERPDGSNFTLKIRSTKLEDSAMYFCASSLTSGGTGELFFGEGSRLTVL.

This rearrangement joins TRBV5-4 to TRBJ2-7; possibly TRBD2 for D (6 bases). V gave up 7 bases and J gave up 2 bases, with 16 bases separating them. The CDR3 runs 14 residues. Germline V CDR1 and CDR2: SGHNT, YYREEE (reference sequence). The CDR3 DNA reads TGTGCCAGCGGGGACTCGGGCGGTACCTACGAGCAGTACTTC. It is translated as CASGDSGGTYEQYF.

The rearrangement joins TRBV15 to TRBJ2-3, with 8 bases aligning to TRBD2. J gave up 2 bases and V 0 bases, and 10 bases lay outside the gene matches. CDR3 size: 18 residues. CDR1 and CDR2 (germline): LNHNV, YYDKDF (reference sequence). DNA for the CDR3: TGTGCCACCAGCAGAGATGGTTCCCCTAGCGGGCCCACAGATACGCAGTATTTT. Encoded protein: CATSRDGSPSGPTDTQYF.

For the CDR3, the DNA is TGCGCCAGCAGCTTGGAGTGGACAGACAAAGAGACCCAGTACTTC. The encoded protein is CASSLEWTDKETQYF. This sequence joins TRBV5-1 and TRBJ2-5; possibly TRBD1 for D (6 bases). The CDR3 contains 15 residues. Per the germline V gene, CDR1 is SGHRS and CDR2 is YFSETQ. V was cut by 0 bases and J by 3 bases, with 12 bases left in between. The full variable domain, with the rest looked up from reference TRBV5-1 and TRBJ2-5, is KAGVTQTPRYLIKTRGQQVTLSCSPISGHRSVSWYQQTPGQGLQFLFEYFSETQRNKGNFPGRFSGRQFSNSRSEMNVSTLELGDSALYLCASSLEWTDKETQYFGPGTRLLVL.

V usage is TRBV23-1 and J usage is TRBJ2-3, with TRBD2 identical over 9 bases. TRBV23-1 is an ORF, and what it does is uncertain. This CDR3 is 17 amino acids long. The trim removed 4 bases at V and 0 bases at J, leaving 8 bases unmatched. This chain's CDR3 is CASSRGSGRLSTDTQYF. The CDR3 DNA follows: TGCGCCAGCAGTCGAGGGAGCGGGAGGCTTAGCACAGATACGCAGTATTTT.

This rearrangement joins TRBV5-4 to TRBJ1-2; tentative D call: TRBD1 (5 bases). Per the germline V gene, CDR1 is SGHNT and CDR2 is YYREEE (reference sequence). The length of the CDR3 is 13 residues. V lost 5 bases, J lost 7 bases, and 15 bases lay in between. The CDR3 region is CASRVEGKGGYTF. The DNA for the CDR3 is TGTGCCAGCAGGGTGGAGGGGAAAGGTGGCTACACCTTC.

This chain links TRBV14 with TRBJ1-2, with D unresolved. V lost 1 base and J lost 4, with 25 bases in between. Germline values: CDR1 SGHDN, CDR2 FVKESK. The CDR3 extends over 19 amino acids. Written as DNA, the CDR3 is TGTGCCAGCAGCCAAGGATTTCCCTACAGCTTTCGCGATAGCTATGGCTACACCTTC. Its protein is CASSQGFPYSFRDSYGYTF. Filled out from reference TRBV14 and TRBJ1-2, the complete variable domain reads EAGVTQFPSHSVIEKGQTVTLRCDPISGHDNLYWYRRVMGKEIKFLLHFVKESKQDESGMPNNRFLAERTGGTYSTLKVQPAELEDSGVYFCASSQGFPYSFRDSYGYTFGSGTRLTVV.

This clone was recorded once. This chain joins TRBV19 and TRBJ2-3; D perhaps matches TRBD2 (5 bases). This CDR3 spans 16 amino acids. CDR1 and CDR2 from the germline V gene are LNHDA and SQIVND (reference sequence). The V end lost 0 bases, the J end lost 4 bases, and 14 bases lay between the germline ends. The CDR3: CASSIDEGDYSDTQYF. The DNA for the CDR3 is TGTGCCAGTAGTATAGACGAAGGAGACTACTCAGATACGCAGTATTTT.

The V gene is TRBV5-4, the J gene TRBJ1-1; 8 bases are a match to TRBD1. J was trimmed by 7 bases and V by 4 bases; bases with no gene match: 9. CDR3 length: 14 amino acids. CDR1 and CDR2 from the germline V gene are SGHNT and YYREEE (reference sequence). CDR3 in amino acids: CASSTGQGIGEAFF. The CDR3 DNA reads TGTGCCAGCAGCACCGGACAGGGTATCGGTGAAGCTTTCTTT.

The rearrangement uses TRBV2 and TRBJ2-5; 12 positions match TRBD1. The CDR3 runs 15 residues. From germline, CDR1 is SNHLY and CDR2 FYNNEI. With 4 bases clipped from V and 4 bases from J, the junction kept 4 bases outside the gene matches. CDR3 nucleotides: TGTGCCAGCAGTGGGGACAGGGGGCCCCCAGAGACCCAGTACTTC. It yields the protein CASSGDRGPPETQYF.

V usage is TRBV25-1 and J usage is TRBJ1-1; TRBD1 aligns across 8 bases. There are 15 residues in the CDR3. The ends lost 1 base at V and 5 bases at J; junction bases unmatched: 6. Germline-derived CDR1 and CDR2 are MGHDK and SYGVNS. Here the CDR3 DNA reads TGTGCCAGCAGTGAATGGTCAGGGGGCTCAACTGAAGCTTTCTTT. Its translation: CASSEWSGGSTEAFF.

J is TRBJ2-7 and V is TRBV2; D perhaps matches TRBD1 (7 bases). There are 14 residues in the CDR3. Trimming took off 7 bases at V and 1 base at J, with 14 bases between the two ends. Germline CDR1 SNHLY, CDR2 FYNNEI. The chain's CDR3 is CASIAGQTSYEQYF. CDR3 nucleotide sequence: TGTGCCAGCATTGCGGGACAGACATCCTACGAGCAGTACTTC.

The V and J genes are TRBV5-4 and TRBJ2-7; 7 bases are shared with TRBD2. Germline V gene sequence: CDR1 SGHNT, CDR2 YYREEE (reference sequence). The CDR3 runs to 15 residues. The trim removed 4 bases at V and 7 bases at J, leaving 14 bases unmatched. The CDR3 region is CASSQAGTTRGEQYF. CDR3 sequence (DNA): TGTGCCAGCAGCCAGGCGGGGACTACCCGAGGGGAGCAGTACTTC.

The gene calls are TRBV5-4 and TRBJ2-3; 7 bases align to TRBD2. Germline values: CDR1 SGHNT, CDR2 YYREEE (reference sequence). The CDR3 extends over 15 amino acids. The junction had 7 bases not matched to a gene; V was cut back by 5 bases and J by 1 base. CDR3 sequence (DNA): TGTGCCAGCAGTCTGAGCGGGGTTGGCACAGATACGCAGTATTTT. The encoded protein is CASSLSGVGTDTQYF. Looking up the rest from reference TRBV5-4 and TRBJ2-3 gives the full variable domain: ETGVTQSPTHLIKTRGQQVTLRCSSQSGHNTVSWYQQALGQGPQFIFQYYREEENGRGNFPPRFSGLQFPNYSSELNVNALELDDSALYLCASSLSGVGTDTQYFGPGTRLTVL.

The rearrangement links TRBV7-3 to TRBJ2-3; TRBD2 matches at 8 bases. J gave up 4 bases and V 4 bases, and 10 bases lay outside the gene matches. CDR3 size: 16 residues. Germline CDR1 and CDR2: SGHTA and FQGTGA. The CDR3 DNA sequence: TGTGCCAGCAGCTCCTACTCCGGGAGGGGAGCAGATACGCAGTATTTT. This gives the protein CASSSYSGRGADTQYF.

The gene calls are TRBV6-5 and TRBJ2-7; D is perhaps TRBD1 (5 bases). V was cut by 8 bases and J by 6 bases, with 23 bases left in between. Germline CDR1 is MNHEY and CDR2 is SVGAGI. The CDR3 loop spans 15 amino acids. The CDR3 is CASQTEASRSGEQYF. The CDR3 DNA is TGTGCCAGCCAGACAGAGGCTTCCCGGTCGGGCGAGCAGTACTTC.

The chain recombines TRBV4-3 with TRBJ2-3; TRBD2 aligns across 12 bases. Germline CDR1 LGHNA, CDR2 YSLEER. Losses at the gene ends were 1 base for V and 3 bases for J; bases not matched to a gene: 8. The CDR3 is 18 amino acids. CDR3 DNA sequence: TGCGCCAGCAGCCAAGGTTATGCTAGCGGGAGGGCGACAGATACGCAGTATTTT. It encodes CASSQGYASGRATDTQYF.

This clone showed up just a few times. This chain joins TRBV5-1 and TRBJ1-2; 7 nucleotides line up with TRBD1. The CDR3 loop spans 14 amino acids. V was pared by 4 bases and J by 2 bases, with 5 bases of the junction left unmatched. Looked up from germline, CDR1 is SGHRS and CDR2 is YFSETQ. CDR3 nucleotide sequence: TGCGCCAGCAGCCCCGAGACAGGGAACTATGGCTACACCTTC. It codes for CASSPETGNYGYTF.

This clone was detected only once. V is TRBV5-6 and J is TRBJ1-5, with 8 positions matching TRBD1. CDR1 SGHDT and CDR2 YYEEEE come from the germline V gene. With 3 bases clipped from V and 5 bases from J, the junction kept 7 bases outside the gene matches. This CDR3 is 15 amino acids long. The DNA for the CDR3 is TGTGCCAGCAGCTCCCTGGACAGGGATGATCAGCCCCAGCATTTT. Protein sequence: CASSSLDRDDQPQHF.

This clone was detected only a few times. This rearrangement joins TRBV6-5 to TRBJ2-1, with 10 bases lining up with TRBD2. This CDR3 has 14 residues. CDR1 and CDR2 from the germline V gene are MNHEY and SVGAGI. Trimming removed 7 bases from V and 5 bases from J; junction bases left unmatched: 5. The CDR3 spells CASKPGLANNEQFF. The CDR3 region has the DNA TGTGCCAGCAAACCGGGACTAGCGAACAATGAGCAGTTCTTC.

This sequence joins TRBV11-2 and TRBJ2-1; 11 bases fit TRBD2. The V segment lost 2 bases and the J segment 4 bases; nucleotides outside the gene matches: 7. This CDR3 has 17 residues. Germline V lookup: CDR1 SGHAT, CDR2 FQNNGV. The CDR3: CASSLRGTSGSYNEQFF. CDR3 nucleotide sequence: TGTGCCAGCAGCTTAAGAGGGACTAGCGGATCATACAATGAGCAGTTCTTC.

This chain joins TRBV6-4 and TRBJ2-6; a weak D match, TRBD1 (5 bases). The germline V gene encodes CDR1 MRHNA and CDR2 SNTAGT. V shed 6 bases and J shed 4 bases, with 13 bases lying between them. This CDR3 is built from 15 residues. The CDR3 region is CASRDTAGGANVLTF. The CDR3 DNA follows: TGTGCCAGCAGGGACACGGCCGGGGGGGCCAACGTCCTGACTTTC.

CDR3 amino acids: CASSPEDGKPQHF. CDR3 DNA: TGTGCCAGCAGTCCGGAGGACGGGAAGCCCCAGCATTTT. The V and J genes are TRBV6-4 and TRBJ1-5; no reliable D call. Trimming took 5 bases from V and 8 from J, leaving 13 bases between them. This CDR3 spans 13 amino acids. CDR1 and CDR2 (germline): MRHNA, SNTAGT.